Following are 23 T cell receptor beta chains from one sample sequenced in a study of T cells in Graves' hyperthyroidism and ophthalmopathy. It was RNA transcripts that yielded the amplified TCR beta CDR3 regions. The TCR CDR3 was amplified in a first-round RT-PCR using the HTBI primer set. From the multiplex PCR reads, TCRdb called clonotypes with MiXCR, one entry per CDR3 protein. The table lists hundreds of thousands of distinct CDR3 sequences, 14% to 15% of them singletons. Material for sequencing was blood. The receptors derive from a woman aged 40 to 50 with Graves' ophthalmopathy.

The chain has TRBV5-6 and TRBJ2-5, with 13 bases matching TRBD2. The CDR3 spans 16 residues. The J segment lost 5 bases and the V segment lost 3 bases, leaving 7 bases of the junction unmatched. Germline loops: CDR1 SGHDT, CDR2 YYEEEE. CDR3 loop: CASSSGLAGAAETQYF. For the CDR3, the DNA is TGTGCCAGCAGCTCCGGACTAGCGGGGGCGGCTGAGACCCAGTACTTC.

Many counts were recorded for this clonotype. The genes are TRBV20-1 and TRBJ2-4; 14 positions match TRBD2. The germline V gene encodes CDR1 DFQATT and CDR2 SNEGSKA (reference sequence). The V and J ends lost 6 bases and 6 bases, in that order; junction bases with no gene match: 4. The CDR3 has 14 amino acids. CDR3: CSAMTSGRANIQYF. As DNA, the CDR3 is TGCAGTGCCATGACTAGCGGGAGGGCAAACATTCAGTACTTC.

This clonotype was seen ten or more times. The chain joins TRBV12-3 or TRBV12-4 to TRBJ2-2; no definite D call. V dropped 1 base and J dropped 3 bases, with 6 bases sitting between them. The CDR3 runs 14 residues. The chain's CDR3 is CASSLDRDTGELFF. Written as DNA, the CDR3 is TGTGCCAGCAGTTTAGATCGCGACACCGGGGAGCTGTTTTTT.

This clonotype was seen repeatedly, ten times or more. The chain couples TRBV28 to TRBJ2-2; D uncertain. Per germline, CDR1 MDHEN and CDR2 SYDVKM. The CDR3 runs 13 residues. The V end was cut by 3 bases, the J end by 6 bases, with 8 bases between. The CDR3 is CASSFTEAGELFF. As DNA, the CDR3 is TGTGCCAGCAGTTTCACAGAGGCCGGGGAGCTGTTTTTT.

At least ten counts were recorded for this clonotype. The genes are TRBV5-6 and TRBJ2-7, with D perhaps TRBD2 (6 bases). Germline CDR1 is SGHDT and CDR2 is YYEEEE. The CDR3 runs to 15 residues. V lost 4 bases to trimming and J lost 3 bases, with 17 bases between them. CDR3: CASSRIGGDVYEQYF. CDR3 in DNA: TGTGCCAGCAGCCGGATCGGAGGGGACGTCTACGAGCAGTACTTC. The full variable domain, its missing parts supplied by reference TRBV5-6 and TRBJ2-7, is DAGVTQSPTHLIKTRGQQVTLRCSPKSGHDTVSWYQQALGQGPQFIFQYYEEEERQRGNFPDRFSGHQFPNYSSELNVNALLLGDSALYLCASSRIGGDVYEQYFGPGTRLTVT.

The chain is built from TRBV14 and TRBJ1-3, with D unclear. V shed 8 bases and J shed 0 bases, with 11 bases lying between them. CDR1 is SGHDN and CDR2 is FVKESK in the germline V gene. This CDR3 region has 14 residues. The CDR3 DNA reads TGTGCCAGCCGGCCAGGCTTCTCTGGAAACACCATATATTTT. Protein: CASRPGFSGNTIYF.

This clonotype came up many times. Here the CDR3 reads CASSFRGQGTYQETQYF. DNA for the CDR3: TGCGCCAGCAGCTTCCGGGGACAGGGGACCTACCAAGAGACCCAGTACTTC. V gene TRBV5-1 combines with J gene TRBJ2-5, with 10 bases that match TRBD1. This CDR3 has 17 residues. The germline V gene has CDR1 SGHRS and CDR2 YFSETQ. The ends lost 2 bases at V and 0 bases at J; junction bases unmatched: 7.

This clonotype was observed at least ten times. This chain connects TRBV7-2 to TRBJ2-5; D is uncertain. This CDR3 is 12 amino acids long. From germline, CDR1 is SGHTA and CDR2 FQGNSA. Trimming cost V 4 bases and J 1 base, with 4 bases left between them. The CDR3 loop reads CASSYPQETQYF. The CDR3, as DNA: TGTGCCAGCAGCTACCCCCAAGAGACCCAGTACTTC.

This clonotype was counted many times. This rearrangement joins TRBV2 to TRBJ2-7, with D maybe TRBD2 (6 bases). The CDR3 sequence is 13 residues long. V shed 7 bases and J shed 7 bases, with 17 bases lying between them. The germline V gene has CDR1 SNHLY and CDR2 FYNNEI. Written as DNA, the CDR3 is TGTGCCAGCACTTGGACTGAGGCGGGGGAGCAGTACTTC. Its translation: CASTWTEAGEQYF.

This clonotype occurred many times. This sequence joins TRBV11-3 and TRBJ1-1; 7 bases line up with TRBD1. This CDR3 has 15 residues. Germline CDR1 SGHNT, CDR2 YENEEA. Unmatched junction bases numbered 10, after V lost 5 bases and J lost 4 bases. The CDR3 sequence is CASSQRQGGTTEAFF. The CDR3 DNA is TGTGCCAGCAGCCAAAGACAGGGCGGGACCACTGAAGCTTTCTTT.

This clonotype was found a few times. The chain combines TRBV7-2 with TRBJ2-7, with D maybe TRBD2 (6 bases). Germline V gene lookup returns CDR1 SGHTA and CDR2 FQGNSA. The CDR3 is made up of 15 amino acids. Trimming took off 5 bases at V and 0 bases at J, with 14 bases between the two ends. CDR3 in DNA: TGTGCCAGCAGCCAAGCTGACGGGGGCTCCTACGAGCAGTACTTC. Translating gives CASSQADGGSYEQYF.

The chain links TRBV6-2 or TRBV6-3 to TRBJ2-7; 11 nucleotides match TRBD2. This CDR3 contains 15 residues. CDR1 is MNHEY and CDR2 is SVGEGT in the germline V gene. V lost 6 bases to trimming and J lost 9 bases; unmatched junction nucleotides: 13. Here the CDR3 reads CASSRTGTSGTGQYF. The CDR3 DNA follows: TGTGCCAGCAGCCGGACCGGGACTAGCGGCACAGGGCAGTACTTC.

Many counts were recorded for this clonotype. This chain uses TRBV3-1 with TRBJ2-7; tentative D call: TRBD1 (5 bases). The CDR3 length is 14 residues. CDR1 and CDR2 (germline): LGHDT, YNNKEL (reference sequence). Trimming pared 0 bases from V and 4 bases from J, leaving 10 bases between. The CDR3 sequence: CASSQDWTSYEQYF. DNA for the CDR3: TGTGCCAGCAGCCAAGATTGGACATCGTACGAGCAGTACTTC.

This clonotype appeared many times. The chain employs TRBV24-1 and TRBJ2-7; D not certain. The CDR3 totals 13 residues. V lost 3 bases and J 3 bases, leaving 8 bases between the germline ends. Germline V lookup: CDR1 KGHDR, CDR2 SFDVKD. This CDR3 reads CATSDPTGYEQYF. The CDR3 DNA sequence: TGTGCCACCAGTGATCCCACTGGCTACGAGCAGTACTTC.

The chain couples TRBV6-2 or TRBV6-3 to TRBJ2-7, with D perhaps matching TRBD1 (6 bases). Trimming removed 6 bases from V and 3 bases from J, with 18 bases in between. Germline V gene data show CDR1 as MNHEY and CDR2 as SVGEGT. The CDR3 totals 15 residues. CDR3 residues: CASSKTGGGYYEQYF. The CDR3 DNA reads as TGTGCCAGCAGCAAGACAGGTGGGGGATACTACGAGCAGTACTTC.

This clonotype was found many times. The chain recombines TRBV12-3 or TRBV12-4 with TRBJ2-7; D gene unclear. This CDR3 region has 13 residues. V lost 7 bases and J lost 7, with 17 bases in between. In DNA form, the CDR3 reads TGTGCCAGCACCCCCGGGTCCTTTGGAGAGCAGTACTTC. It yields the protein CASTPGSFGEQYF.

This clonotype was seen many times. The V call is TRBV28, the J call TRBJ1-1; D gene uncertain. Looked up from germline, CDR1 is MDHEN and CDR2 is SYDVKM. V lost 3 bases and J lost 1, with 18 bases in between. This CDR3 contains 17 residues. DNA for the CDR3: TGTGCCAGCAGTTTTCCCCACGGAGGGCTGGGGAACACTGAAGCTTTCTTT. Translating gives CASSFPHGGLGNTEAFF.

The chain uses TRBV28 and TRBJ1-6; D possibly corresponds to TRBD1 (5 bases). The CDR3 is 14 amino acids. Germline lookup yields CDR1 MDHEN and CDR2 SYDVKM. V shed 8 bases and J shed 7 bases, with 15 bases lying between them. The CDR3, as DNA: TGTGCCAGCCTCACAGGAATCGGAAATTCACCCCTCCACTTT. This gives the protein CASLTGIGNSPLHF.

This clonotype occurred many times. The gene calls are TRBV12-5 and TRBJ1-3; TRBD1 might be the D (6 bases). V gave up 5 bases and J gave up 3 bases, with 17 bases separating them. There are 16 residues in the CDR3. Per germline, CDR1 LGHNT and CDR2 FRNRAP. CDR3 coding DNA: TGTGCTAGTGGTGCCCCCGGGACATCTCTTGGAAACACCATATATTTT. Translated: CASGAPGTSLGNTIYF.

The count of this clonotype is one. No DNA is shown, since the ends of the CDR3 on it are uncertain; the CDR3 is the one TCRdb lists. The chain is built from TRBV7-2 and TRBJ1-2; the table's TRBD1 call for D was not verified on the DNA. Ends included, the CDR3 has 13 residues. Germline V CDR1 and CDR2: SGHTA, FQGNSA. CDR3: CASSFSGPDGYTF.

This clonotype was detected ten times or more. The chain links TRBV10-3 to TRBJ2-7; a possible D gene is TRBD2 (7 bases). V was pared by 0 bases and J by 4 bases, with 16 bases between. CDR3 length: 16 residues. Germline assignment: CDR1 ENHRY and CDR2 SYGVKD. The CDR3 DNA sequence: TGTGCCATCAGTGAGTCGCGGCCAGGGGAGGGTTACGAGCAGTACTTC. It codes for CAISESRPGEGYEQYF.

This chain connects TRBV15 to TRBJ1-1; weak D call: TRBD1 (5 bases). The CDR3 length is 14 residues. The germline V and J ends were trimmed by 4 bases and 1 base, with 10 bases remaining between them. From germline, CDR1 is LNHNV and CDR2 YYDKDF (reference sequence). The CDR3 loop is CATSTGTANTEAFF. Here the CDR3 DNA reads TGTGCCACCAGCACCGGGACGGCGAACACTGAAGCTTTCTTT.

The chain joins TRBV12-5 to TRBJ1-1, with D hard to call. This CDR3 region has 14 residues. From germline, CDR1 is LGHNT and CDR2 FRNRAP. V lost 6 bases, J lost 5 bases, and 16 bases lay in between. The CDR3 sequence: CASGPLPTGTEAFF. Here the CDR3 DNA reads TGTGCTAGTGGCCCTCTACCGACGGGGACTGAAGCTTTCTTT. The variable domain in full, with the rest retrieved from reference TRBV12-5 and TRBJ1-1, is DARVTQTPRHKVTEMGQEVTMRCQPILGHNTVFWYRQTMMQGLELLAYFRNRAPLDDSGMPKDRFSAEMPDATLATLKIQPSEPRDSAVYFCASGPLPTGTEAFFGQGTRLTVV.